The subject of this entry is one T cell receptor beta chain. As yet, its antigen is unknown. This record belongs to a study of T cell responses to AZD1222 COVID-19 vaccine. TCRdb's copy holds only in-frame clones and misses some; the assay was immunoSEQ multiplex PCR. The sample lists roughly 30,000 clones, approximately 78% occurring once. Second-dose groups at about 4 or about 12 weeks were pooled. Whole-study findings and limits: Donors were mostly white British, more females; clonal diversity possibly underestimated. At baseline, seropositivity was found in only a handful of AZD1222 recipients. When two AZD1222 doses had been given, Spike-specific TCR breadth and depth rose.

Germline V CDR1 and CDR2: SGHVS, FQNEAQ. CDR3 length: 16 residues. Between the trimmed V and J ends, which lost 5 bases and 4 bases, there was a span of 17 bases. Sequencing used peripheral blood, obtained 28 days after the second AZD1222 dose. This TCR was sampled from an adult who received the AZD1222 COVID-19 vaccine. The V and J genes are TRBV7-8 and TRBJ1-4; TRBD1 is a possible D gene (6 bases). This chain's CDR3 is CASSPKEDRNNEKLFF. The CDR3 bases are TGTGCCAGCAGCCCAAAAGAGGACAGAAATAATGAAAAACTGTTTTTT.